These 32 T cell receptor beta chains were all obtained from the same sample, sequenced in a study of control samples from healthy donors and cancer patients. The table came from immunoSEQ multiplex PCR; TCRdb's copy has only in-frame clones and leaves some out. In the table there are about 100,000 clones, about 90% of which are singletons. The material sequenced was blood. These receptors were taken from a woman in her fifties or sixties in good health.

The chain joins TRBV25-1 to TRBJ1-2; D is perhaps TRBD1 (6 bases). The CDR3 runs 17 residues. Trimming removed 3 bases from V and 8 bases from J, with 25 bases in between. Germline loops: CDR1 MGHDK, CDR2 SYGVNS. The CDR3 bases are TGTGCCAGCAGTGACGTTGGGCAATCAGGGGCGCGGAAGGGCTACACCTTC. Its translation: CASSDVGQSGARKGYTF.

This chain links TRBV7-2 with TRBJ1-2; D possibly corresponds to TRBD1 (6 bases). The CDR3 consists of 17 residues. The V end was cut by 3 bases, the J end by 1 base, with 18 bases between. CDR1 and CDR2 from the germline V gene are SGHTA and FQGNSA. The CDR3 DNA sequence: TGTGCCAGCAGCTTCGTCACCCAGGGGAAATTTAACTATGGCTACACCTTC. It specifies CASSFVTQGKFNYGYTF.

The chain links TRBV6-6 to TRBJ2-5; D gene ambiguous. From germline, CDR1 is MNHNY and CDR2 SVGAGI (reference sequence). V lost 5 bases, J lost 9 bases, and 16 bases lay in between. The CDR3 spans 13 residues. CDR3 nucleotides: TGTGCCAGCAGTATATCTACCTTTTGGTCCCAGTACTTC. Translated, it gives CASSISTFWSQYF.

This clone was seen once. The gene calls are TRBV6-5 and TRBJ2-7; D is undetermined. Trimming left V 4 bases short and J 0 bases short, with 7 bases between. Looked up from germline, CDR1 is MNHEY and CDR2 is SVGAGI. CDR3 length: 13 residues. CDR3 residues: CASSWASSYEQYF. CDR3 DNA sequence: TGTGCCAGCAGTTGGGCCTCCTCCTACGAGCAGTACTTC.

This chain links TRBV5-1 with TRBJ1-1, with D possibly matching TRBD1 (5 bases). Trimming stripped 0 bases from V and 1 base from J, with 13 bases between. CDR3 length equals 16 residues. CDR1 is SGHRS and CDR2 is YFSETQ in the germline V gene. CDR3 protein: CASSLAGLTSNTEAFF. The CDR3 region has the DNA TGCGCCAGCAGCTTGGCAGGGTTAACCTCGAACACTGAAGCTTTCTTT.

V is TRBV21-1 and J is TRBJ1-1; TRBD1, as called in the table, went unchecked against the DNA. TRBV21-1 is noted as a pseudogene. The CDR3 is made up of 18 amino acids. CDR3 region: CASSKGNRGRRSVTEAFF. The CDR3 DNA is TGTGCCAGCAGCAAAGGTAACAGGGGGAGGAGATCGGTCACTGAAGCTTTCTTT.

CDR3 DNA: TGTGCCAGCAGTGAAAGGTTATTAAAAAACAATGAGCAGTTCTTC. Amino acid sequence: CASSERLLKNNEQFF. The chain is built from TRBV2 and TRBJ2-1, with D uncertain. This CDR3 region has 15 residues. CDR1 is SNHLY and CDR2 is FYNNEI in the germline V gene. Trimming left V 2 bases short and J 5 bases short, with 13 bases between. The full variable domain, completed using reference TRBV2 and TRBJ2-1, is EPEVTQTPSHQVTQMGQEVILRCVPISNHLYFYWYRQILGQKVEFLVSFYNNEISEKSEIFDDQFSVERPDGSNFTLKIRSTKLEDSAMYFCASSERLLKNNEQFFGPGTRLTVL.

The CDR3 loop reads CASSRQGSGNTIYF. The CDR3 DNA reads TGTGCCAGCAGCCGTCAGGGATCTGGAAACACCATATATTTT. The J gene is TRBJ1-3, the V gene TRBV7-2; the D gene is possibly TRBD1 (5 bases). The CDR3 runs 14 residues. Trimming removed 5 bases at V and 1 base at J, with 9 bases between. Per germline, CDR1 SGHTA and CDR2 FQGNSA.

The V and J genes are TRBV9 and TRBJ2-2; D gene ambiguous. CDR3 length equals 14 residues. Germline V gene data show CDR1 as SGDLS and CDR2 as YYNGEE. Trimming removed 0 bases at V and 2 bases at J, with 5 bases between. CDR3 loop: CASSVDPNTGELFF. In DNA form, the CDR3 reads TGTGCCAGCAGCGTAGACCCTAACACCGGGGAGCTGTTTTTT.

The rearrangement uses TRBV12-3 or TRBV12-4 and TRBJ2-1; no definite D call. The V and J ends lost 3 bases and 6 bases respectively, with 6 bases between them. This CDR3 contains 12 residues. The CDR3 DNA sequence: TGTGCCAGCAGTTTGGGCATCAATGAGCAGTTCTTC. Its protein is CASSLGINEQFF.

This chain uses TRBV5-6 with TRBJ2-1, with unresolved D. Germline lookup yields CDR1 SGHDT and CDR2 YYEEEE. The length of the CDR3 is 12 residues. Trimming took 3 bases from V and 12 from J, leaving 13 bases between them. Here the CDR3 reads CASSWNQEGQFF. The CDR3 nucleotides read TGTGCCAGCAGCTGGAACCAGGAAGGGCAGTTCTTC. Filled out from reference TRBV5-6 and TRBJ2-1, the complete variable domain reads DAGVTQSPTHLIKTRGQQVTLRCSPKSGHDTVSWYQQALGQGPQFIFQYYEEEERQRGNFPDRFSGHQFPNYSSELNVNALLLGDSALYLCASSWNQEGQFFGPGTRLTVL.

The CDR3 DNA is TGTGCCAGCAGCCGAGTAGCCGCCTGGAACTCTGGGGCCAACGTCCTGACTTTC. Its translation is CASSRVAAWNSGANVLTF. The rearrangement joins TRBV7-9 to TRBJ2-6, with D hard to call. The length of the CDR3 is 18 residues. Germline V gene sequence: CDR1 SEHNR, CDR2 FQNEAQ (reference sequence). Between the trimmed V and J ends, which lost 5 bases and 0 bases, there was a span of 17 bases.

The rearrangement links TRBV6-2 or TRBV6-3 to TRBJ1-2; 7 bases map to TRBD1. Germline-derived CDR1 and CDR2 are MNHEY and SVGEGT. Germline trimming cut 2 bases from V and 2 bases from J; bases unmatched to any gene: 8. This CDR3 region has 16 residues. Here the CDR3 reads CASSYVPSQGNYGYTF. The CDR3 DNA sequence: TGTGCCAGCAGTTACGTTCCCTCACAGGGGAACTATGGCTACACCTTC.

This rearrangement joins TRBV7-2 to TRBJ2-2; 12 bases are shared with TRBD2. CDR3 length: 16 residues. J gave up 4 bases and V 10 bases, and 10 bases lay outside the gene matches. Germline V lookup: CDR1 SGHTA, CDR2 FQGNSA. The DNA for the CDR3 is TGTGCCAAGAAGACTAGCGGGGGATTGGGCACCGGGGAGCTGTTTTTT. Encoded protein: CAKKTSGGLGTGELFF.

The rearrangement joins TRBV5-6 to TRBJ2-3; 8 nucleotides align to TRBD2. The CDR3 spans 16 residues. Germline V CDR1 and CDR2: SGHDT, YYEEEE. V shed 6 bases and J 4 bases; nucleotides not matched to a gene: 13. CDR3 sequence (DNA): TGTGCCAGCACCCCCTCAGCGGGGGTAGCGGCAGATACGCAGTATTTT. Its translation is CASTPSAGVAADTQYF. The full variable domain, rest sourced from reference TRBV5-6 and TRBJ2-3, is DAGVTQSPTHLIKTRGQQVTLRCSPKSGHDTVSWYQQALGQGPQFIFQYYEEEERQRGNFPDRFSGHQFPNYSSELNVNALLLGDSALYLCASTPSAGVAADTQYFGPGTRLTVL.

This chain joins TRBV11-2 and TRBJ1-3; D not certain. Looked up from germline, CDR1 is SGHAT and CDR2 is FQNNGV. Trimming stripped 6 bases from V and 0 bases from J, with 12 bases between. CDR3 length: 15 amino acids. CDR3: CASSSPGVSGNTIYF. Here the CDR3 DNA reads TGTGCCAGCAGTAGCCCCGGCGTCTCTGGAAACACCATATATTTT.

The genes are TRBV20-1 and TRBJ2-7; no clear D. The V and J ends lost 6 bases and 4 bases respectively, with 7 bases between them. The CDR3 has 10 amino acids. Germline V lookup: CDR1 DFQATT, CDR2 SNEGSKA (reference sequence). In DNA, the CDR3 is TGCAGTGCCGGTCATTACGAGCAGTACTTC. It translates to CSAGHYEQYF.

The chain recombines TRBV12-3 or TRBV12-4 with TRBJ1-2; 7 bases fit TRBD1. V was pared by 8 bases and J by 2 bases, with 5 bases of the junction left unmatched. The CDR3 extends over 13 amino acids. DNA of the CDR3: TGTGCCAGCGTCAAGACAGGGAACTATGGCTACACCTTC. Amino acid sequence: CASVKTGNYGYTF.

The chain carries TRBV13 and TRBJ2-3, with D perhaps being TRBD1 or TRBD2 (5 bases each). Germline CDR1 PRHDT, CDR2 FYEKMQ (reference sequence). This CDR3 is 14 amino acids long. V lost 5 bases to trimming and J lost 5 bases, with 14 bases between them. DNA of the CDR3: TGTGCCAGCAGCGGGACCTGGAATTTAGATACGCAGTATTTT. It encodes CASSGTWNLDTQYF.

The V gene is TRBV5-4, the J gene TRBJ1-2; D is perhaps TRBD1 (5 bases). The germline gives CDR1 SGHNT, CDR2 YYREEE (reference sequence). This CDR3 contains 16 residues. The V and J ends lost 4 bases and 8 bases respectively, with 24 bases between them. The CDR3 here is CASSTTGTKIKGGYTF. CDR3 nucleotide sequence: TGTGCCAGCAGCACGACCGGGACGAAAATCAAGGGCGGCTACACCTTC.

The V and J genes are TRBV6-5 and TRBJ2-2; possibly TRBD2 for D (7 bases). CDR1 and CDR2 (germline): MNHEY, SVGAGI. Trimming shortened V by 3 bases and J by 7 bases, and 12 bases separated the two germline ends. The CDR3 consists of 14 residues. CDR3 bases: TGTGCCAGCAGTTATGCGGGGGCGGGCGGGGAGCTGTTTTTT. Its translation: CASSYAGAGGELFF.

The V call is TRBV11-3, the J call TRBJ2-3, with D perhaps TRBD1 (5 bases). Trimming cost V 5 bases and J 4 bases, with 10 bases left between them. This CDR3 region has 13 residues. Germline CDR1 is SGHNT and CDR2 is YENEEA. The CDR3 is CASSGRGADTQYF. In DNA form, the CDR3 reads TGTGCCAGCAGCGGTAGGGGCGCAGATACGCAGTATTTT.

This clone was observed at least ten times. V gene TRBV6-5 combines with J gene TRBJ1-2, with no clear D. Trimming removed 0 bases from V and 6 bases from J, with 8 bases in between. This CDR3 spans 13 amino acids. The V gene's germline CDR1 is MNHEY and CDR2 SVGAGI. CDR3 nucleotide sequence: TGTGCCAGCAGTTACTCGAACCGGAATGGCTACACCTTC. Its translation is CASSYSNRNGYTF.

This chain links TRBV9 with TRBJ1-4; TRBD1 is a possible D gene (6 bases). The CDR3 runs 12 residues. Germline V gene lookup returns CDR1 SGDLS and CDR2 YYNGEE. V lost 4 bases to trimming and J lost 8 bases, with 9 bases between them. CDR3 loop: CASSLQGEKLFF. The CDR3 region has the DNA TGTGCCAGCAGCCTCCAGGGGGAAAAACTGTTTTTT.

The chain carries TRBV13 and TRBJ1-4; no firm D call. The V gene lost 5 bases and the J gene lost 0 bases, with 22 bases spanning the gap. The CDR3 contains 19 residues. Germline-derived CDR1 and CDR2 are PRHDT and FYEKMQ (reference sequence). The CDR3 nucleotides are TGTGCCAGCAGCGCCCGGGCGGGTTTCTTCCCAACAACTAATGAAAAACTGTTTTTT. This translates into CASSARAGFFPTTNEKLFF.

This clone appeared a few times. V and J are TRBV25-1 and TRBJ2-7; D uncertain. CDR3 size: 13 residues. V was clipped by 5 bases and J by 6 bases, with 14 bases between them. Germline lookup yields CDR1 MGHDK and CDR2 SYGVNS. The CDR3 protein is CASSTSPLAEQYF. DNA for the CDR3: TGTGCCAGCAGTACTTCCCCCCTGGCCGAGCAGTACTTC.

V is TRBV29-1 and J is TRBJ1-1; D not certain. The CDR3 spans 14 residues. The germline V and J ends were trimmed by 5 bases and 0 bases, with 13 bases remaining between them. Germline-derived CDR1 and CDR2 are SQVTM and ANQGSEA. Written as DNA, the CDR3 is TGCAGCGTTTCTTGGACGGAAATGAACACTGAAGCTTTCTTT. Amino acid sequence: CSVSWTEMNTEAFF.

This chain joins TRBV27 and TRBJ2-3, with D unclear. Per germline, CDR1 MNHEY and CDR2 SMNVEV (reference sequence). V was clipped by 1 base and J by 4 bases, with 18 bases between them. The CDR3 sequence is 17 residues long. The CDR3 nucleotides read TGTGCCAGCAGTTTATTCCCAGGTGTGGAGTCCGCAGATACGCAGTATTTT. This sequence encodes CASSLFPGVESADTQYF.

CDR3 sequence reads: CASSPHTGANEKLFF. The CDR3 nucleotides read TGCGCCAGCAGCCCACACACGGGGGCTAATGAAAAACTGTTTTTT. The chain couples TRBV5-1 to TRBJ1-4, with a possible D match to TRBD1 (5 bases). CDR3 size: 15 residues. Trimming removed 4 bases from V and 3 bases from J, with 13 bases in between. Germline V gives CDR1 SGHRS, CDR2 YFSETQ.

This chain uses TRBV27 with TRBJ1-2; D possibly corresponds to TRBD1 (6 bases). The germline CDR1 and CDR2 sequences are MNHEY and SMNVEV (reference sequence). V was trimmed by 5 bases and J by 2 bases, leaving 15 bases between them. The CDR3 consists of 15 residues. CDR3 amino acids: CASSPLEGENYGYTF. CDR3 nucleotides: TGTGCCAGCAGTCCCCTTGAGGGGGAAAACTATGGCTACACCTTC.

The J gene is TRBJ2-1, the V gene TRBV12-5, with 11 bases aligning to TRBD1. CDR1 and CDR2 (germline): LGHNT, FRNRAP. The length of the CDR3 is 15 residues. Unmatched junction bases numbered 8, after V lost 7 bases and J lost 6 bases. Written as DNA, the CDR3 is TGTGCTAGTGCCGCATGGACAGGGGGCTTCAATGAGCAGTTCTTC. Its translation is CASAAWTGGFNEQFF.

This clone has a single count. This chain's CDR3 is CATSRGRGQGNIKYSNQPQHF. The DNA of the CDR3 is TGTGCCACCAGCAGAGGACGGGGACAGGGGAATATAAAATATAGCAATCAGCCCCAGCATTTT. V gene TRBV15 combines with J gene TRBJ1-5; TRBD1 aligns across 10 bases. Germline trimming cut 1 base from V and 0 bases from J; bases unmatched to any gene: 15. In germline, CDR1 is LNHNV, CDR2 YYDKDF (reference sequence). The CDR3 length is 21 residues.